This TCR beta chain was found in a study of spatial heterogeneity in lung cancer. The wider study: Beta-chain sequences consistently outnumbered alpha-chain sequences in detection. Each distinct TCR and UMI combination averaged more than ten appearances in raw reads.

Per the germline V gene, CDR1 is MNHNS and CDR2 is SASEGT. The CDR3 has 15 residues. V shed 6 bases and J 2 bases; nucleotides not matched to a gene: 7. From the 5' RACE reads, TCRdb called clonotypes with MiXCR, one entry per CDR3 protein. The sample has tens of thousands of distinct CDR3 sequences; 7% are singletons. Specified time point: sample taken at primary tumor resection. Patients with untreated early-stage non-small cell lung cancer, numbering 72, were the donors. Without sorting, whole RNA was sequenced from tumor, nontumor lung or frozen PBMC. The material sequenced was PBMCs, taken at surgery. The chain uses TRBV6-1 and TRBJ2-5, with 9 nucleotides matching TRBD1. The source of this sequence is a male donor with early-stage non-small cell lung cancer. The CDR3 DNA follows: TGTGCCAGCAGGGGACAGGGTACCAATCAAGAGACCCAGTACTTC. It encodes CASRGQGTNQETQYF.